The clone carrying this TCR beta chain was detected only a few times. Its antigen is still unknown. Germline assignment: CDR1 MNHEY and CDR2 SMNVEV (reference sequence). The CDR3 loop spans 16 amino acids. Between the trimmed V and J ends, which lost 3 bases and 2 bases, there was a span of 14 bases. The data belong to a study of T cell repertoires in cytomegalovirus infection. Study at large: CMV epitopes that were recently identified and HLA-C-restricted were used alongside well-studied HLA-B-restricted ones. Both CMV infection and a matching HLA type were indicated by public TCR beta signatures. Study findings and constraints: Based on cumulative public TCR beta family frequency, carriers of CMV plus the relevant HLA were identified. Clonotypes of TCR beta that were HLA-C-restricted and CMV-specific dominated the ex vivo response.

TCRdb redid the calling of the reads with MiXCR, one entry per CDR3 protein. In the table there are 40,000 to 60,000 distinct CDR3 sequences, about 20% of which are singletons. The sequence was obtained from a human donor in good health (CMV status not recorded). Some clones in this sample may be carry-over from other donors' samples. This chain joins TRBV27 and TRBJ1-5, with TRBD1 as a possible D gene (6 bases). The starting material was CD8+ T cells from cultured PBMCs, obtained from culture after CMV antigen stimulation. The CDR3 nucleotides are TGTGCCAGCAGTTTCTTTAGGGGGAATGGCAATCAGCCCCAGCATTTT. It codes for CASSFFRGNGNQPQHF.